A single sample gave rise to the 30 T cell receptor beta chains below, sequenced in a study of memory CD4+ T cells and cytomegalovirus serostatus. Profiling relied on immunoSEQ multiplex PCR, and the TCRdb table lists in-frame clones only, not all of them. The table records some 48,000 clones, approximately 78% of them present only once. The sort gate was single viable CD3+CD4+CD8-CD45RO+ cells for memory CD4+ T cells. The sequenced sample was memory CD4+ T cells from blood. These receptors originate from an adult in good health and CMV-seronegative.

This chain joins TRBV7-2 and TRBJ1-4; 8 bases fit TRBD1. The CDR3 has 18 amino acids. V dropped 2 bases and J dropped 6; count of bases not matched to a gene: 14. Germline V gene lookup returns CDR1 SGHTA and CDR2 FQGNSA. CDR3 sequence (DNA): TGTGCCAGCAGCTTATCCCGGGACAGGCGACCCGAAGATGAAAAACTGTTTTTT. It encodes CASSLSRDRRPEDEKLFF.

The chain carries TRBV7-9 and TRBJ1-1; D gene ambiguous. CDR1 and CDR2 from the germline V gene are SEHNR and FQNEAQ (reference sequence). This CDR3 region has 11 residues. Trimming took off 5 bases at V and 8 bases at J, with 9 bases between the two ends. CDR3 residues: CASSSSEEAFF. In nucleotides, the CDR3 is TGTGCCAGCAGCAGCTCGGAGGAAGCTTTCTTT. Using reference TRBV7-9 and TRBJ1-1 for the parts outside the CDR3, the full variable domain is DTGVSQNPRHKITKRGQNVTFRCDPISEHNRLYWYRQTLGQGPEFLTYFQNEAQLEKSRLLSDRFSAERPKGSFSTLEIQRTEQGDSAMYLCASSSSEEAFFGQGTRLTVV.

The rearrangement links TRBV6-6 to TRBJ1-1; no reliable D call. Trimming cost V 5 bases and J 4 bases, with 11 bases left between them. The CDR3 length is 13 residues. Per germline, CDR1 MNHNY and CDR2 SVGAGI (reference sequence). CDR3 in amino acids: CASSNRGVTEAFF. CDR3 nucleotide sequence: TGTGCCAGCAGTAACCGCGGGGTCACTGAAGCTTTCTTT.

V and J are TRBV19 and TRBJ2-6; D not certain. This CDR3 is 15 amino acids long. V lost 4 bases and J 4 bases, leaving 11 bases between the germline ends. Germline V gives CDR1 LNHDA, CDR2 SQIVND (reference sequence). This chain's CDR3 is CASSSGIGGANVLTF. CDR3 in DNA: TGTGCCAGTAGTAGTGGGATTGGCGGGGCCAACGTCCTGACTTTC.

This chain connects TRBV7-8 to TRBJ1-3; D gene ambiguous. The germline gives CDR1 SGHVS, CDR2 FQNEAQ. Trimming removed 3 bases from V and 4 bases from J, with 16 bases in between. CDR3 size: 16 residues. CDR3 coding DNA: TGTGCCAGCAGCTTCTCATGGGTGGCGAGGGGAAACACCATATATTTT. Translated: CASSFSWVARGNTIYF. Supplemented by reference TRBV7-8 and TRBJ1-3, the full variable domain reads GAGVSQSPRYKVAKRGQDVALRCDPISGHVSLFWYQQALGQGPEFLTYFQNEAQLDKSGLPSDRFFAERPEGSVSTLKIQRTQQEDSAVYLCASSFSWVARGNTIYFGEGSWLTVV.

J is TRBJ1-6 and V is TRBV4-3, with D unresolved. Trimming cost V 1 base and J 7 bases, with 5 bases left between them. Germline CDR1 and CDR2: LGHNA and YSLEER. The CDR3 contains 13 residues. The DNA for the CDR3 is TGCGCCAGCAGCCAAGTAAGGAATTCACCCCTCCACTTT. This sequence encodes CASSQVRNSPLHF.

The chain is built from TRBV7-2 and TRBJ1-5; D gene uncertain. Trimming took 5 bases from V and 0 from J, leaving 11 bases between them. There are 15 residues in the CDR3. Germline values: CDR1 SGHTA, CDR2 FQGNSA. The CDR3 nucleotides read TGTGCCAGCAGCCGAGACGTATATAGCAATCAGCCCCAGCATTTT. It yields the protein CASSRDVYSNQPQHF.

This chain uses TRBV4-1 with TRBJ1-2; 7 nucleotides match TRBD1. Per the germline V gene, CDR1 is MGHRA and CDR2 is YSYEKL. Trimming removed 4 bases from V and 5 bases from J; junction bases left unmatched: 19. CDR3 length: 18 residues. CDR3: CASSPDQGTVGTVYGYTF. Written as DNA, the CDR3 is TGCGCCAGCAGCCCGGACCAAGGAACTGTGGGGACAGTTTATGGCTACACCTTC.

V gene TRBV30 combines with J gene TRBJ2-3; TRBD2 aligns across 10 bases. The V and J ends lost 2 bases and 3 bases, in that order; junction bases with no gene match: 2. The germline V gene encodes CDR1 GTSNPN and CDR2 SVGIG (reference sequence). The CDR3 extends over 14 amino acids. The CDR3 loop is CAWSSGGDTDTQYF. In nucleotides, the CDR3 is TGTGCCTGGAGTAGCGGGGGGGATACAGATACGCAGTATTTT.

The chain links TRBV27 to TRBJ1-2, with unresolved D. The V and J ends lost 1 base and 3 bases respectively, with 15 bases between them. The CDR3 is 16 amino acids. Per germline, CDR1 MNHEY and CDR2 SMNVEV (reference sequence). CDR3 bases: TGTGCCAGCAGTTTATTTGTCGGAAGGAATTACTATGGCTACACCTTC. Translation gives CASSLFVGRNYYGYTF.

This chain connects TRBV6-5 to TRBJ1-6, with D perhaps TRBD1 (5 bases). Trimming took 2 bases from V and 6 from J, leaving 8 bases between them. Germline assignment: CDR1 MNHEY and CDR2 SVGAGI. The CDR3 has 14 residues. CDR3 region: CASSYRGPNSPLHF. The CDR3, as DNA: TGTGCCAGCAGTTACCGGGGCCCTAATTCACCCCTCCACTTT.

The J gene is TRBJ1-6, the V gene TRBV6-1; 7 bases fit TRBD1. The CDR3 totals 15 residues. Losses at the gene ends were 6 bases for V and 8 bases for J; bases not matched to a gene: 10. In germline, CDR1 is MNHNS, CDR2 SASEGT. The CDR3 DNA follows: TGTGCCAGCAGCGCCACAGGGGTTCAGGATTCACCCCTCCACTTT. It specifies CASSATGVQDSPLHF.

The chain is built from TRBV4-3 and TRBJ1-2; TRBD1 is a possible D gene (5 bases). The V and J ends lost 0 bases and 7 bases respectively, with 12 bases between them. The CDR3 sequence is 14 residues long. Germline-derived CDR1 and CDR2 are LGHNA and YSLEER. This CDR3 is CASSQETGAFGYTF. The CDR3, as DNA: TGCGCCAGCAGCCAAGAAACCGGGGCCTTTGGCTACACCTTC.

The count of this clone is one. The CDR3 region is CASRQDTDQPQHF. The CDR3 DNA is TGTGCCAGCAGACAGGATACGGATCAGCCCCAGCATTTT. The chain carries TRBV28 and TRBJ1-5; a weak D match, TRBD1 (5 bases). Trimming removed 6 bases from V and 5 bases from J, with 11 bases in between. Germline V CDR1 and CDR2: MDHEN, SYDVKM. The CDR3 sequence is 13 residues long.

J is TRBJ2-1 and V is TRBV27, with D perhaps assigned TRBD1 or TRBD2 (6 bases each). Deletions cut 6 bases from V and 2 bases from J, with 14 bases between. Per germline, CDR1 MNHEY and CDR2 SMNVEV (reference sequence). This CDR3 comprises 15 residues. The DNA of the CDR3 is TGTGCCAGCAGGAGCCCCGGGGGCGCCTACAATGAGCAGTTCTTC. This encodes CASRSPGGAYNEQFF.

The chain has TRBV4-3 and TRBJ2-7; the D gene is possibly TRBD1 (6 bases). Per the germline V gene, CDR1 is LGHNA and CDR2 is YSLEER. With 1 base removed from V and 1 base from J, the gap between germline ends came to 11 bases. The CDR3 totals 15 residues. CDR3 nucleotides: TGCGCCAGCAGCCAAGTTGTGGGGGCATCCTACGAGCAGTACTTC. As protein: CASSQVVGASYEQYF.

The genes are TRBV19 and TRBJ1-4, with 8 bases matching TRBD1. The CDR3 covers 16 residues. After removal of 5 bases from V and 6 bases from J, the junction contained 11 bases not matched to a gene. Germline lookup yields CDR1 LNHDA and CDR2 SQIVND (reference sequence). In nucleotides, the CDR3 is TGTGCCAGTAGTTATCTTGCCGGGACAGGTGATGAAAAACTGTTTTTT. Its protein is CASSYLAGTGDEKLFF.

The rearrangement links TRBV7-2 to TRBJ2-7, with 8 bases lining up with TRBD1. The CDR3 runs to 16 residues. J was trimmed by 1 base and V by 1 base; bases with no gene match: 6. CDR1 and CDR2 from the germline V gene are SGHTA and FQGNSA. CDR3 nucleotides: TGTGCCAGCAGCTTAGAGGACAGGGTCGTATCCTACGAGCAGTACTTC. As protein: CASSLEDRVVSYEQYF.

The CDR3 coding sequence is TGTGCCAGCAGACCCATAAATGGGGGGCCGGCTGAAAAACTGTTTTTT. Protein sequence: CASRPINGGPAEKLFF. This chain connects TRBV28 to TRBJ1-4; weak D call: TRBD1 (6 bases). The germline V gene has CDR1 MDHEN and CDR2 SYDVKM. CDR3 length equals 16 residues. Trimming took off 6 bases at V and 7 bases at J, with 21 bases between the two ends.

This clone is a singleton in its sample. The genes are TRBV30 and TRBJ2-3; no clear D. CDR1 is GTSNPN and CDR2 is SVGIG in the germline V gene (reference sequence). Trimming left V 3 bases short and J 8 bases short, with 15 bases between. CDR3 length: 13 amino acids. The CDR3 reads CAWSPGRTGTQYF. The CDR3 DNA reads TGTGCCTGGAGCCCCGGACGAACTGGTACGCAGTATTTT.

The chain carries TRBV5-1 and TRBJ1-1, with unresolved D. The CDR3 runs to 16 residues. Trimming pared 0 bases from V and 3 bases from J, leaving 15 bases between. CDR1 SGHRS and CDR2 YFSETQ come from the germline V gene. CDR3 in amino acids: CASSLGPGIGDTEAFF. The DNA for the CDR3 is TGCGCCAGCAGCTTGGGGCCAGGCATCGGGGACACTGAAGCTTTCTTT. The variable domain in full, with the rest retrieved from reference TRBV5-1 and TRBJ1-1, is KAGVTQTPRYLIKTRGQQVTLSCSPISGHRSVSWYQQTPGQGLQFLFEYFSETQRNKGNFPGRFSGRQFSNSRSEMNVSTLELGDSALYLCASSLGPGIGDTEAFFGQGTRLTVV.

The rearrangement joins TRBV6-1 to TRBJ2-7, with D hard to call. The CDR3 is 13 amino acids. Germline V gene lookup returns CDR1 MNHNS and CDR2 SASEGT. V lost 6 bases to trimming and J lost 0 bases, with 9 bases between them. The CDR3 DNA reads as TGTGCCAGCAGGAGTGCCTTCTCCTACGAGCAGTACTTC. This gives the protein CASRSAFSYEQYF.

V and J are TRBV2 and TRBJ2-7; D not resolved. CDR1 is SNHLY and CDR2 is FYNNEI in the germline V gene. V was shortened by 6 bases and J by 2 bases, with 14 bases between the two germline ends. This CDR3 region has 14 residues. CDR3 region: CASSEKSNAYEQYF. The DNA of the CDR3 is TGTGCCAGCAGCGAGAAGTCTAACGCCTACGAGCAGTACTTC.

Sample share makes this clone medium-sized. The chain combines TRBV28 with TRBJ2-7; 14 positions agree with TRBD2. CDR1 and CDR2 (germline): MDHEN, SYDVKM. V was pared by 5 bases and J by 3 bases, with 9 bases of the junction left unmatched. CDR3 size: 17 residues. The CDR3 coding sequence is TGTGCCAGCAGTGATCCGGGACTAGCGGGGGACGACTACGAGCAGTACTTC. As protein: CASSDPGLAGDDYEQYF.

V usage is TRBV6-1 and J usage is TRBJ1-5; TRBD1 might be the D (6 bases). Germline loops: CDR1 MNHNS, CDR2 SASEGT. The CDR3 has 15 amino acids. V lost 6 bases, J lost 4 bases, and 16 bases lay in between. CDR3 sequence reads: CASRRQEVPNQPQHF. In DNA, the CDR3 is TGTGCCAGCAGAAGACAGGAGGTACCTAATCAGCCCCAGCATTTT.

The chain uses TRBV28 and TRBJ2-3; 8 bases are shared with TRBD2. CDR1 and CDR2 from the germline V gene are MDHEN and SYDVKM. V trimming: 6 bases; J trimming: 2 bases; junction bases outside the gene matches: 16. The CDR3 consists of 18 residues. The CDR3 spells CASRATPGLAGFTDTQYF. The CDR3 DNA is TGTGCCAGCAGGGCCACCCCCGGGCTAGCGGGCTTCACAGATACGCAGTATTTT.

This chain uses TRBV14 with TRBJ2-1; D is possibly TRBD1 (6 bases). The CDR3 runs to 15 residues. The ends were cut back, 0 bases at V and 3 bases at J, with 9 bases in the middle. Germline lookup yields CDR1 SGHDN and CDR2 FVKESK. CDR3 nucleotide sequence: TGTGCCAGCAGCCAAGAGTGGGGGCTCTACAATGAGCAGTTCTTC. Translated: CASSQEWGLYNEQFF.

V is TRBV2 and J is TRBJ1-6; 8 positions match TRBD1. CDR1 is SNHLY and CDR2 is FYNNEI in the germline V gene. The CDR3 is 16 residues long. The V segment lost 6 bases and the J segment 7 bases; nucleotides outside the gene matches: 11. The CDR3 spells CASRIDRGLWNSPLHF. In DNA form, the CDR3 reads TGTGCCAGCAGGATCGACAGGGGCCTATGGAATTCACCCCTCCACTTT.

This clone was seen more than once but under ten times. V usage is TRBV7-9 and J usage is TRBJ1-2; D gene unclear. Germline lookup yields CDR1 SEHNR and CDR2 FQNEAQ (reference sequence). The V end lost 0 bases, the J end lost 8 bases, and 16 bases lay between the germline ends. This CDR3 region has 15 residues. CDR3 nucleotides: TGTGCCAGCAGCTTAGCGGGAGGACCCCCGGGGGGCTACACCTTC. Translation: CASSLAGGPPGGYTF.

This chain's CDR3 is CASSPEAGQGNTEAFF. Written as DNA, the CDR3 is TGTGCCAGCAGCCCAGAGGCAGGGCAAGGGAACACTGAAGCTTTCTTT. The rearrangement joins TRBV7-2 to TRBJ1-1, with TRBD1 as a possible D gene (5 bases). The CDR3 is 16 residues long. Trimming stripped 5 bases from V and 1 base from J, with 17 bases between. CDR1 is SGHTA and CDR2 is FQGNSA in the germline V gene.